These 16 T cell receptor beta chains were sequenced from one sample in a study of blood T cell repertoires in COVID-19. TCRdb's copy holds only in-frame clones and misses some; the assay was immunoSEQ multiplex PCR. The table shows about 250,000 clones, with 70% to 90% occurring only once. Sequencing used PBMCs or T cells enriched from blood (not recorded which). These receptor sequences come from a woman younger than 45 who had recovered from COVID-19.

The V and J genes are TRBV19 and TRBJ2-2; D gene ambiguous. The length of the CDR3 is 15 residues. The ends were cut back, 5 bases at V and 3 bases at J, with 13 bases in the middle. Per the germline V gene, CDR1 is LNHDA and CDR2 is SQIVND (reference sequence). The CDR3 sequence: CASSWALLDTGELFF. The CDR3 nucleotides are TGTGCCAGTAGTTGGGCCCTTTTAGACACCGGGGAGCTGTTTTTT. Together with reference TRBV19 and TRBJ2-2, the CDR3 gives the full variable domain: DGGITQSPKYLFRKEGQNVTLSCEQNLNHDAMYWYRQDPGQGLRLIYYSQIVNDFQKGDIAEGYSVSREKKESFPLTVTSAQKNPTAFYLCASSWALLDTGELFFGEGSRLTVL.

This clone occurred a few times. The chain recombines TRBV27 with TRBJ2-2, with D possibly matching TRBD2 (6 bases). Germline CDR1 reads MNHEY; CDR2 reads SMNVEV (reference sequence). Trimming took 4 bases from V and 4 from J, leaving 7 bases between them. The CDR3 contains 13 residues. CDR3 sequence reads: CASSSGGTGELFF. The CDR3 DNA is TGTGCCAGCAGTTCCGGGGGCACCGGGGAGCTGTTTTTT.

The chain combines TRBV11-2 with TRBJ1-1; maybe TRBD1 (5 bases). Trimming took off 1 base at V and 4 bases at J, with 10 bases between the two ends. Per germline, CDR1 SGHAT and CDR2 FQNNGV. The CDR3 is 14 amino acids. CDR3 sequence reads: CASSLVGGGTEAFF. The CDR3 nucleotides are TGTGCCAGCAGCTTAGTGGGGGGAGGCACTGAAGCTTTCTTT.

The chain combines TRBV20-1 with TRBJ2-7; 7 positions agree with TRBD1. The germline gives CDR1 DFQATT, CDR2 SNEGSKA (reference sequence). The CDR3 length is 11 residues. Trimming cost V 4 bases and J 5 bases; bases outside gene matches: 2. CDR3 nucleotides: TGCAGTGCTACGGACAGGAACGAGCAGTACTTC. Encoded protein: CSATDRNEQYF.

This rearrangement joins TRBV11-2 to TRBJ2-1; 7 bases match TRBD2. Germline V gene data show CDR1 as SGHAT and CDR2 as FQNNGV. The CDR3 runs 16 residues. The V segment lost 5 bases and the J segment 5 bases; nucleotides outside the gene matches: 12. In DNA form, the CDR3 reads TGTGCCAGCAGCCTCGCCCCCCGAGCGGGACACAATGAGCAGTTCTTC. It is translated as CASSLAPRAGHNEQFF.

The chain recombines TRBV3-1 (or the pseudogene TRBV3-2) with TRBJ2-7; perhaps TRBD1 as D (5 bases). Trimming pared 4 bases from V and 1 base from J, leaving 17 bases between. The CDR3 covers 16 residues. CDR1 and CDR2 from the germline V gene are LGHDT and YNNKEL (reference sequence). CDR3 DNA sequence: TGTGCCAGCAGCCTTTCCGGTTGGGGCAAGTCCTACGAGCAGTACTTC. Protein sequence: CASSLSGWGKSYEQYF.

The CDR3 bases are TGTGCCAGCAGCATGTACAGGTACGAGCAGTACTTC. As protein: CASSMYRYEQYF. The V gene is TRBV11-3, the J gene TRBJ2-7; possibly TRBD1 for D (5 bases). The germline gives CDR1 SGHNT, CDR2 YENEEA. The CDR3 extends over 12 amino acids. Trimming cost V 5 bases and J 4 bases, with 9 bases left between them.

This chain connects TRBV19 to TRBJ2-1, with D perhaps matching TRBD1 (5 bases). Trimming removed 5 bases from V and 0 bases from J, with 11 bases in between. The germline CDR1 and CDR2 sequences are LNHDA and SQIVND (reference sequence). CDR3 length equals 15 residues. The CDR3 here is CASSLHRFSYNEQFF. The CDR3 bases are TGTGCCAGTAGTCTCCACAGGTTCTCCTACAATGAGCAGTTCTTC. The complete variable domain, with remaining parts taken from reference TRBV19 and TRBJ2-1, reads DGGITQSPKYLFRKEGQNVTLSCEQNLNHDAMYWYRQDPGQGLRLIYYSQIVNDFQKGDIAEGYSVSREKKESFPLTVTSAQKNPTAFYLCASSLHRFSYNEQFFGPGTRLTVL.

The chain has TRBV7-8 and TRBJ1-1, with 8 bases that match TRBD1. The trim removed 1 base at V and 0 bases at J, leaving 13 bases unmatched. The germline V gene encodes CDR1 SGHVS and CDR2 FQNEAQ. CDR3 length equals 19 residues. The CDR3 nucleotides are TGTGCCAGCAGCTTAGGGACTTTGGGGGACAGGATTATGAACACTGAAGCTTTCTTT. It codes for CASSLGTLGDRIMNTEAFF.

The genes are TRBV4-2 and TRBJ1-6; 7 bases agree with TRBD1. Germline V lookup: CDR1 LGHNA, CDR2 YNFKEQ. V lost 7 bases, J lost 7 bases, and 7 bases stayed unmatched. The CDR3 runs 14 residues. This CDR3 is CASKRTGLNSPLHF. The DNA of the CDR3 is TGTGCCAGCAAGCGGACAGGACTGAATTCACCCCTCCACTTT.

The CDR3 DNA reads as TGTGCCAGCACCCGGACATCGAAAGCTTTCTTT. Translation gives CASTRTSKAFF. The rearrangement links TRBV2 to TRBJ1-1; D may be TRBD1 (5 bases). CDR3 length: 11 residues. V was pared by 7 bases and J by 9 bases, with 12 bases between. Per germline, CDR1 SNHLY and CDR2 FYNNEI.

This clone turned up a few times. The rearrangement joins TRBV5-1 to TRBJ2-3, with D perhaps matching TRBD2 (6 bases). Germline lookup yields CDR1 SGHRS and CDR2 YFSETQ. This CDR3 has 16 amino acids. Trimming shortened V by 1 base and J by 0 bases, and 12 bases separated the two germline ends. CDR3 in DNA: TGCGCCAGCAGCTTGTACGTAAGCGGGAGCACAGATACGCAGTATTTT. Its protein is CASSLYVSGSTDTQYF.

J is TRBJ2-7 and V is TRBV7-9, with TRBD2 identical over 10 bases. CDR1 SEHNR and CDR2 FQNEAQ come from the germline V gene (reference sequence). Trimming removed 0 bases from V and 2 bases from J; junction bases left unmatched: 7. CDR3 size: 17 residues. CDR3 coding DNA: TGTGCCAGCAGCTTAGCGGTCCTAGCGGGAGCAACCTACGAGCAGTACTTC. This encodes CASSLAVLAGATYEQYF.

The V call is TRBV6-1, the J call TRBJ2-7, with TRBD1 identical over 7 bases. The CDR3 length is 16 residues. The V and J ends lost 0 bases and 2 bases, in that order; junction bases with no gene match: 7. CDR1 and CDR2 from the germline V gene are MNHNS and SASEGT. DNA of the CDR3: TGTGCCAGCAGTGAAGCTGGACAGGCGATTCCCTACGAGCAGTACTTC. This translates into CASSEAGQAIPYEQYF.

This clone was seen only a few times. The CDR3 loop reads CALHSRANTGELFF. DNA for the CDR3: TGTGCCCTCCATTCGAGAGCCAACACCGGGGAGCTGTTTTTT. The V and J genes are TRBV30 and TRBJ2-2; the D is unclear. Per the germline V gene, CDR1 is GTSNPN and CDR2 is SVGIG (reference sequence). CDR3 length: 14 residues. V lost 8 bases and J 2 bases, leaving 15 bases between the germline ends.

V gene TRBV5-1 combines with J gene TRBJ1-1; possibly TRBD1 for D (6 bases). The germline V gene encodes CDR1 SGHRS and CDR2 YFSETQ. The CDR3 has 15 residues. The V end lost 0 bases, the J end lost 8 bases, and 17 bases lay between the germline ends. CDR3 protein: CASSLAAQGRLEAFF. Here the CDR3 DNA reads TGCGCCAGCAGCTTGGCGGCCCAGGGGAGACTCGAAGCTTTCTTT.